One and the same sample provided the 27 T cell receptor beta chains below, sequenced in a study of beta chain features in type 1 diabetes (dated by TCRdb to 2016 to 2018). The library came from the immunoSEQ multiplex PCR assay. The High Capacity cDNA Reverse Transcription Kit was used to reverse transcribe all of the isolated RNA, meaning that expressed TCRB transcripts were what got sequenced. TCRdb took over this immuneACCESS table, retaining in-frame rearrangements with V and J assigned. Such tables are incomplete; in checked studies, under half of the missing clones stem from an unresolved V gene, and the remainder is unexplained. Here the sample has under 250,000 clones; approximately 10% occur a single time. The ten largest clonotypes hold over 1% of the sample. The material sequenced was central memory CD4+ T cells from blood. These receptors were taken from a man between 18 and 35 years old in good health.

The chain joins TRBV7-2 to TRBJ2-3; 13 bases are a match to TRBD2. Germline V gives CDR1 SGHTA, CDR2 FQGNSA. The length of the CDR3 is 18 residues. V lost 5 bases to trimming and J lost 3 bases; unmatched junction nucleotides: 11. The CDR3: CASSPLAGGPWGTDTQYF. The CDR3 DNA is TGTGCCAGCAGCCCACTAGCGGGAGGGCCCTGGGGGACAGATACGCAGTATTTT.

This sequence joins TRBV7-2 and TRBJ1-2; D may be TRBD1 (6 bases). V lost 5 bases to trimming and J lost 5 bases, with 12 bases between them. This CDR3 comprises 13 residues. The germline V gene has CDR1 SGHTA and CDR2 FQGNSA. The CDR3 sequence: CASSHGGLYGYTF. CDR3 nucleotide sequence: TGTGCCAGCAGCCATGGGGGCTTATATGGCTACACCTTC.

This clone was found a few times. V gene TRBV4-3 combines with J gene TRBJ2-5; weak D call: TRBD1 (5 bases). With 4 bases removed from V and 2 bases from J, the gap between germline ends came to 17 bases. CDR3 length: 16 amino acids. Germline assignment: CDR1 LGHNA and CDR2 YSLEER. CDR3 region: CASSPGLGQGQETQYF. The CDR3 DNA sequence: TGCGCCAGCAGCCCCGGTCTGGGGCAGGGACAAGAGACCCAGTACTTC.

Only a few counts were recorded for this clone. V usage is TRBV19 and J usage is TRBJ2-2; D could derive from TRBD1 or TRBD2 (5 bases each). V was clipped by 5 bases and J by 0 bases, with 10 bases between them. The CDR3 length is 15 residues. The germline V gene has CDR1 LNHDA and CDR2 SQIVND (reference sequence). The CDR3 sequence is CASSHGTANTGELFF. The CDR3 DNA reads TGTGCCAGTAGTCACGGGACGGCGAACACCGGGGAGCTGTTTTTT.

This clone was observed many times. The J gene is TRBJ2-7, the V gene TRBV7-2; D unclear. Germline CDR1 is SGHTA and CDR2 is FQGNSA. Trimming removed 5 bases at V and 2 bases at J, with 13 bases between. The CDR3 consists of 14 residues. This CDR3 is CASSPLFRAYEQYF. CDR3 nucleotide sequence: TGTGCCAGCAGCCCACTCTTCAGAGCCTACGAGCAGTACTTC.

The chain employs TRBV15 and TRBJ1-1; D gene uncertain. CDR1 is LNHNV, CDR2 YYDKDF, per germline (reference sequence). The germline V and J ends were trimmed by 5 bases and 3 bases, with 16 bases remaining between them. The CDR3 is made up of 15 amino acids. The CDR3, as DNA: TGTGCCACCAGCGGGAAGACACGGTGGGACACTGAAGCTTTCTTT. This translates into CATSGKTRWDTEAFF.

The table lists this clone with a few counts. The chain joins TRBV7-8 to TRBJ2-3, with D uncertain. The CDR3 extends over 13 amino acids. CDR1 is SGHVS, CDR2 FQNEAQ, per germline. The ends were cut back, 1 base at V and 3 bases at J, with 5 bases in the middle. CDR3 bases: TGTGCCAGCAGCTTAGATCCGACAGATACGCAGTATTTT. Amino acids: CASSLDPTDTQYF.

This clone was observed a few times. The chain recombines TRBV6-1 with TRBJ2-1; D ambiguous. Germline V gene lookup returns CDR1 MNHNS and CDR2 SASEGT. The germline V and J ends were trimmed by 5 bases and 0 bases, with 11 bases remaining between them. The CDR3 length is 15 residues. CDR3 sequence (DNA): TGTGCCAGCAGTTTATCCCAGAGCTCCTACAATGAGCAGTTCTTC. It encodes CASSLSQSSYNEQFF.

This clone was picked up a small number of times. The CDR3, as DNA: TGTGCCAGCAGCTTCTCTTACAATCAGCCCCAGCATTTT. Translation gives CASSFSYNQPQHF. The V and J genes are TRBV5-5 and TRBJ1-5; D call uncertain. CDR1 and CDR2 (germline): SGHKS, YYEKEE (reference sequence). The CDR3 extends over 13 amino acids. The V gene lost 2 bases and the J gene lost 3 bases, with 6 bases spanning the gap.

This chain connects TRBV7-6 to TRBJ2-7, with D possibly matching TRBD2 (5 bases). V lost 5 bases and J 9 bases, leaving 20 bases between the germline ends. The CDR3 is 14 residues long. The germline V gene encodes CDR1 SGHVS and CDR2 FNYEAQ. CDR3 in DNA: TGTGCCAGCAGCCCGATGGACTTCACCTCGGGGCAGTACTTC. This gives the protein CASSPMDFTSGQYF.

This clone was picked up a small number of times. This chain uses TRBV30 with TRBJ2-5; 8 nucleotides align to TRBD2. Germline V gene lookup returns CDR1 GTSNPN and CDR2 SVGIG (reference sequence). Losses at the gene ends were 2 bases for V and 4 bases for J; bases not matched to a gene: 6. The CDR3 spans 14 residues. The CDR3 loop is CAWSSRGARETQYF. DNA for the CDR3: TGTGCCTGGAGTTCGCGGGGGGCCAGAGAGACCCAGTACTTC.

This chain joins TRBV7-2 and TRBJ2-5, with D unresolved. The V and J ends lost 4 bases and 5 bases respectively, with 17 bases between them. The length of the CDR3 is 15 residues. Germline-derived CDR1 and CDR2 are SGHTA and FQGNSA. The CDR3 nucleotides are TGTGCCAGCAGCTACGACCCCGGGTTTGGGGAGACCCAGTACTTC. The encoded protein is CASSYDPGFGETQYF.

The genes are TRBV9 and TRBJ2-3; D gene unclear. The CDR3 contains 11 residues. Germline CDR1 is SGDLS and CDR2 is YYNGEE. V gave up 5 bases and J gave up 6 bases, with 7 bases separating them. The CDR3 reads CASSTLDTQYF. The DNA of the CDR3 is TGTGCCAGCAGTACTTTGGATACGCAGTATTTT.

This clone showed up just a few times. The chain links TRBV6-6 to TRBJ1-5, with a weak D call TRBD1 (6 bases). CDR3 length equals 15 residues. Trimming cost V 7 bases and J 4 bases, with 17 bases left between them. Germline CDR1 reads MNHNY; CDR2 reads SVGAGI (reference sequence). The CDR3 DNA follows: TGTGCCAGCAAGCCGGGGGGCAGCGAGAATCAGCCCCAGCATTTT. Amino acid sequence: CASKPGGSENQPQHF.

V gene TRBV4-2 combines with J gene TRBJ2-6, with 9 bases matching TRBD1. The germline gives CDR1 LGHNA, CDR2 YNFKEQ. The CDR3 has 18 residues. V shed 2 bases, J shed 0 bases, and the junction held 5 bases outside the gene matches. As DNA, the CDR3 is TGTGCCAGCAGCCAAACAGGGGGCGCCTTCTCTGGGGCCAACGTCCTGACTTTC. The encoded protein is CASSQTGGAFSGANVLTF.

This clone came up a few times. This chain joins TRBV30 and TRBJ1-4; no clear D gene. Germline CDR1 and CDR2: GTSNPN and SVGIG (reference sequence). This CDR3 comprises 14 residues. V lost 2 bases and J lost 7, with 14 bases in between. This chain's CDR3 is CAWSLGSLSEKLFF. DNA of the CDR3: TGTGCCTGGAGTTTGGGCAGTCTCAGTGAAAAACTGTTTTTT.

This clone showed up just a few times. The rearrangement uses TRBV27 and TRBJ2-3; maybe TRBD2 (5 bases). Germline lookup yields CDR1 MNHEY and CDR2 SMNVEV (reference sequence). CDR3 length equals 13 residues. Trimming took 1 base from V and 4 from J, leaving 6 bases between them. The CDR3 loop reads CASSLLLADTQYF. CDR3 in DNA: TGTGCCAGCAGTTTATTACTAGCAGATACGCAGTATTTT.

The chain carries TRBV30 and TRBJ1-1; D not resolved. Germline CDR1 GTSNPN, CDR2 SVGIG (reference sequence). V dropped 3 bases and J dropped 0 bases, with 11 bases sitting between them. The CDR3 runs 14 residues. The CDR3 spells CAWSRPPVNTEAFF. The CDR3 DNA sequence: TGTGCCTGGAGCCGCCCCCCTGTGAACACTGAAGCTTTCTTT.

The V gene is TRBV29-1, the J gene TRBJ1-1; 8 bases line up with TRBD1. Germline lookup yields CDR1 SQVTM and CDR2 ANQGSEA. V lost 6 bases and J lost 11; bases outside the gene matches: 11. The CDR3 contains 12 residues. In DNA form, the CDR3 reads TGCAGCGTCCGACCGGACAGGGACTGGGCTTTCTTT. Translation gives CSVRPDRDWAFF.

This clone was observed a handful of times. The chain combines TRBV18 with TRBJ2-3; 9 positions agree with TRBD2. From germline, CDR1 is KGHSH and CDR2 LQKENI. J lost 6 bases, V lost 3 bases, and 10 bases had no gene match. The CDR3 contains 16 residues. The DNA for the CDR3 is TGTGCCAGCTCACCTGTGATAGCGGGAGAGATGGATACGCAGTATTTT. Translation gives CASSPVIAGEMDTQYF.

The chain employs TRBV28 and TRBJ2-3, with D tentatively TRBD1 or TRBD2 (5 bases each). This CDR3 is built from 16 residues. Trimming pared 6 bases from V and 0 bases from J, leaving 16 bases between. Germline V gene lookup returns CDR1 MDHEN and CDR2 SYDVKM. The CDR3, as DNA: TGTGCCAGCAGCTTCACGGGGACCCAAAGCACAGATACGCAGTATTTT. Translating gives CASSFTGTQSTDTQYF.

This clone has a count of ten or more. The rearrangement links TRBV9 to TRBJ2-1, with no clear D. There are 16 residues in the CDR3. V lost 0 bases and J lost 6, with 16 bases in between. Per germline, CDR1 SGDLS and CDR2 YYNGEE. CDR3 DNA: TGTGCCAGCAGCGTAGCTTCGACAAGCTGGGGCAATGAGCAGTTCTTC. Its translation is CASSVASTSWGNEQFF.

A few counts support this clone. As DNA, the CDR3 is TGTGCCAGCAGCTTAGTTGGTGCAGGGAAGACTGAAGCTTTCTTT. This translates into CASSLVGAGKTEAFF. The V and J genes are TRBV7-6 and TRBJ1-1, with D maybe TRBD1 (5 bases). Germline V gene lookup returns CDR1 SGHVS and CDR2 FNYEAQ. The ends were cut back, 1 base at V and 5 bases at J, with 14 bases in the middle. The CDR3 has 15 residues.

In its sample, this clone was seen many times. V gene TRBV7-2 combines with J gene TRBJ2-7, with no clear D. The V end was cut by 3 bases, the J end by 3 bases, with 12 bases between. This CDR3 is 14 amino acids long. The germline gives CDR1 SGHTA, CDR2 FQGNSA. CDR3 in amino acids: CASSFYGASYEQYF. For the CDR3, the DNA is TGTGCCAGCAGCTTTTACGGAGCGAGCTACGAGCAGTACTTC.

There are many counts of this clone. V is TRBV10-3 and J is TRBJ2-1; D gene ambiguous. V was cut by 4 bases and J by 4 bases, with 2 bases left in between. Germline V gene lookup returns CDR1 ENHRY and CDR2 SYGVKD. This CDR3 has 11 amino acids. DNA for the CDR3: TGTGCCATCAGTGGTTACAATGAGCAGTTCTTC. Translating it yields CAISGYNEQFF.

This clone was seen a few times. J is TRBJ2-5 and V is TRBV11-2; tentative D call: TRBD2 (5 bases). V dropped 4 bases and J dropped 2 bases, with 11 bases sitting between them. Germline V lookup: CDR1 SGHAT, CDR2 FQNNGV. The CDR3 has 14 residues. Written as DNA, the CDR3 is TGTGCCAGCAGCTCCATACGGGGTCAAGAGACCCAGTACTTC. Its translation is CASSSIRGQETQYF.

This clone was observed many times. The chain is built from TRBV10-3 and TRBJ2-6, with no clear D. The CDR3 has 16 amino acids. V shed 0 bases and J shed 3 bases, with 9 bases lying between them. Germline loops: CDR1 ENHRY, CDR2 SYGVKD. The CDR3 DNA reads TGTGCCATCAGTGAGTCGTGGGGAAATGGGGCCAACGTCCTGACTTTC. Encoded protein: CAISESWGNGANVLTF.